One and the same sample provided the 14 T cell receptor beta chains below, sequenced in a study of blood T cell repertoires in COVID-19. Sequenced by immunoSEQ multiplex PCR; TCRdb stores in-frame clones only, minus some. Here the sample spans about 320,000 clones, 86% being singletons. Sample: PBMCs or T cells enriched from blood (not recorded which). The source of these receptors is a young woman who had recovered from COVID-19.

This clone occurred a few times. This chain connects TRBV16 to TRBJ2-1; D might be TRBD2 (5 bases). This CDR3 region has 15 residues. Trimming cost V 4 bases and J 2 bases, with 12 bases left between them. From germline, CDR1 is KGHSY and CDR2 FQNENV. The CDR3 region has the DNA TGTGCCAGCAGCCCTGCGGGCGCCACCTACAATGAGCAGTTCTTC. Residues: CASSPAGATYNEQFF.

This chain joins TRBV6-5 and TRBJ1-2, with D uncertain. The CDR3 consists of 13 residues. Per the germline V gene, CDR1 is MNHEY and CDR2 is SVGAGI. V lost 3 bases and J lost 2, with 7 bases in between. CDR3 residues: CASSYAGNYGYTF. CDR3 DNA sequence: TGTGCCAGCAGTTATGCAGGAAACTATGGCTACACCTTC.

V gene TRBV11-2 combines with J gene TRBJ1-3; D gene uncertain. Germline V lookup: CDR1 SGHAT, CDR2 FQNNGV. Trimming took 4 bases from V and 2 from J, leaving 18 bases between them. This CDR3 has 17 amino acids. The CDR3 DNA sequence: TGTGCCAGCAGCTCCCGAATCTTTCACTCCCCTGGAAACACCATATATTTT. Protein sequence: CASSSRIFHSPGNTIYF.

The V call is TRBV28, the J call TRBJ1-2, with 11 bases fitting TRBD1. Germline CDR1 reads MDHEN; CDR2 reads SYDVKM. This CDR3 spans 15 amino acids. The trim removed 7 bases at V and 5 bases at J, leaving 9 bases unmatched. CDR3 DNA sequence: TGTGCCAGCATTACCGGGACAGGGGGGGGATATGGCTACACCTTC. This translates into CASITGTGGGYGYTF.

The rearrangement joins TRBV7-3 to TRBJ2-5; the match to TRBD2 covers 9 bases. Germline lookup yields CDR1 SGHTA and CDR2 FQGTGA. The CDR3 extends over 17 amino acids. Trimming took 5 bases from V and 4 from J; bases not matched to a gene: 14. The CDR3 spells CASSPHVAGGPGETQYF. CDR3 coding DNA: TGTGCCAGCAGCCCCCATGTCGCGGGAGGGCCGGGAGAGACCCAGTACTTC.

CDR3 in DNA: TGCGCCAGCAGTGACACGGGAATCTCCTACGAGCAGTACTTC. Residues: CASSDTGISYEQYF. V usage is TRBV10-1 and J usage is TRBJ2-7, with a weak D call TRBD2 (5 bases). V was trimmed by 3 bases and J by 0 bases, leaving 9 bases between them. Germline V gene data show CDR1 as WNHNN and CDR2 as SYGVQD (reference sequence). The CDR3 extends over 14 amino acids.

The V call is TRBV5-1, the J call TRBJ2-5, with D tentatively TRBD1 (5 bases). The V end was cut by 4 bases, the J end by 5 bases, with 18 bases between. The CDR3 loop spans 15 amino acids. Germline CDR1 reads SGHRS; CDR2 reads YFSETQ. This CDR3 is CASSQALGPPETQYF. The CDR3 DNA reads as TGCGCCAGCAGCCAAGCCTTGGGGCCACCGGAGACCCAGTACTTC.

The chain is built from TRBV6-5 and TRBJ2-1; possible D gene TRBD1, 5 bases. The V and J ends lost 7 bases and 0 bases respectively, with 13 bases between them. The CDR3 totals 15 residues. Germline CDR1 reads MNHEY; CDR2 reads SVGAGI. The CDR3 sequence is CASTLTDGSYNEQFF. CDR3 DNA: TGTGCCAGCACCTTGACAGACGGCTCCTACAATGAGCAGTTCTTC.

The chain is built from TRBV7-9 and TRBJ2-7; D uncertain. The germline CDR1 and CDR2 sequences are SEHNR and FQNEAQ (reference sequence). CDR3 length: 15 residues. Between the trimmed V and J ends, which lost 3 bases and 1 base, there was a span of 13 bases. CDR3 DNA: TGTGCCAGCAGCTTGGGCAGAATACCATCCTACGAGCAGTACTTC. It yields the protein CASSLGRIPSYEQYF.

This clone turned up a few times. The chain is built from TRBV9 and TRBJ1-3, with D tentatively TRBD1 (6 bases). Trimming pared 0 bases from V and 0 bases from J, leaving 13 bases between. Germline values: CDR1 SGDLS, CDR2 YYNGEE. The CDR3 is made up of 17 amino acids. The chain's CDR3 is CASSVGTQGASGNTIYF. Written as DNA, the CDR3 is TGTGCCAGCAGCGTAGGGACACAGGGCGCCTCTGGAAACACCATATATTTT.

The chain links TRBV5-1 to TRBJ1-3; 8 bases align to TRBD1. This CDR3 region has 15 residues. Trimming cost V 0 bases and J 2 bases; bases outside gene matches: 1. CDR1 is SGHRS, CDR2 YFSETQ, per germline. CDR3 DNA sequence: TGCGCCAGCAGCTTGGACAGGGGGACTGGAAACACCATATATTTT. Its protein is CASSLDRGTGNTIYF.

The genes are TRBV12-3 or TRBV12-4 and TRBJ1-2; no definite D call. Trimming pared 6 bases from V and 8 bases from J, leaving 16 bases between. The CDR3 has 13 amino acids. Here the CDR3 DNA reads TGTGCCAGCAGCCCCTATCTCCTGGAGGGCTACACCTTC. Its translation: CASSPYLLEGYTF.

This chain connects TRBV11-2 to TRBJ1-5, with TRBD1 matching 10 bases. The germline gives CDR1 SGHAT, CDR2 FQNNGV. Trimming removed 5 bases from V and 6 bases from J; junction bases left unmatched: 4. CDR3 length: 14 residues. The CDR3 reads CASSRDRGGQPQHF. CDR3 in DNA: TGTGCCAGCAGCCGGGACAGGGGCGGTCAGCCCCAGCATTTT.

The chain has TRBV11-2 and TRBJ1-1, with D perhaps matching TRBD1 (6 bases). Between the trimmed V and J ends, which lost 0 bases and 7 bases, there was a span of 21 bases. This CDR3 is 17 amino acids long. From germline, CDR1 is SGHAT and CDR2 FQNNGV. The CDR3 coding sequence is TGTGCCAGCAGCTTAGAGGGTAGGTTCCCGGGACAAGGTGAAGCTTTCTTT. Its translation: CASSLEGRFPGQGEAFF.